The 29 T cell receptor beta chains below come from one sample, sequenced in a study of shared T cell receptors in the human thymus. Here immunoSEQ multiplex PCR was the method, and the copy in TCRdb shows in-frame clones only, minus some. The sample lists hundreds of thousands of clones; around 89% were seen once. The data also belong to a second study, concerning human thymus T cells.

The sequencing input was thymocytes. The receptors stem from a boy less than two years old with a congenital heart defect.

The chain combines TRBV2 with TRBJ2-5, with D possibly matching TRBD1 (6 bases). There are 14 residues in the CDR3. Trimming removed 5 bases from V and 4 bases from J, with 14 bases in between. Germline V gives CDR1 SNHLY, CDR2 FYNNEI. The CDR3 DNA is TGTGCCAGCAGTTCCACAGGGTCGAGAGAGACCCAGTACTTC. Translating it yields CASSSTGSRETQYF.

The chain joins TRBV4-3 to TRBJ2-2; 8 nucleotides align to TRBD1. J was trimmed by 0 bases and V by 2 bases; bases with no gene match: 2. The CDR3 sequence is 16 residues long. Germline CDR1 is LGHNA and CDR2 is YSLEER. The CDR3, as DNA: TGCGCCAGCAGCCAAAAGGGACAGGCGAACACCGGGGAGCTGTTTTTT. Its protein product is CASSQKGQANTGELFF.

The rearrangement joins TRBV6-1 to TRBJ2-7, with TRBD1 as a possible D gene (5 bases). V was pared by 1 base and J by 6 bases, with 16 bases between. The CDR3 extends over 15 amino acids. Germline loops: CDR1 MNHNS, CDR2 SASEGT. The CDR3 is CASSEVGARPLEQYF. CDR3 nucleotide sequence: TGTGCCAGCAGTGAAGTAGGGGCCAGGCCCCTCGAGCAGTACTTC.

The rearrangement uses TRBV19 and TRBJ2-6; D remains unclear. The CDR3 is 14 residues long. V lost 3 bases and J lost 4, with 7 bases in between. The germline gives CDR1 LNHDA, CDR2 SQIVND (reference sequence). The CDR3 sequence is CASSMGWGANVLTF. The CDR3 nucleotides are TGTGCCAGTAGTATGGGCTGGGGGGCCAACGTCCTGACTTTC.

The chain recombines TRBV6-4 with TRBJ2-3; TRBD2 agrees at 9 bases. The germline gives CDR1 MRHNA, CDR2 SNTAGT. The ends lost 0 bases at V and 5 bases at J; junction bases unmatched: 12. This CDR3 has 18 amino acids. The CDR3 region is CASSDSGASGTRGDTQYF. CDR3 DNA sequence: TGTGCCAGCAGTGACTCGGGGGCTAGCGGGACCCGCGGAGATACGCAGTATTTT.

This sequence joins TRBV18 and TRBJ1-5, with D possibly matching TRBD1 (5 bases). Germline V gives CDR1 KGHSH, CDR2 LQKENI. CDR3 length equals 16 residues. Trimming cost V 2 bases and J 0 bases, with 11 bases left between them. The CDR3 coding sequence is TGTGCCAGCTCACCATCGGACAAGGGTAGCAATCAGCCCCAGCATTTT. Translating it yields CASSPSDKGSNQPQHF. The variable domain in full, with the rest retrieved from reference TRBV18 and TRBJ1-5, is NAGVMQNPRHLVRRRGQEARLRCSPMKGHSHVYWYRQLPEEGLKFMVYLQKENIIDESGMPKERFSAEFPKEGPSILRIQQVVRGDSAAYFCASSPSDKGSNQPQHFGDGTRLSIL.

The chain couples TRBV6-5 to TRBJ1-1; 7 bases are a match to TRBD1. The ends lost 4 bases at V and 5 bases at J; junction bases unmatched: 13. Germline V gives CDR1 MNHEY, CDR2 SVGAGI. The CDR3 extends over 16 amino acids. Here the CDR3 reads CASSLTGAPLRTEAFF. The CDR3 region has the DNA TGTGCCAGCAGTTTAACAGGGGCCCCTCTGAGGACTGAAGCTTTCTTT.

About this clone itself: The sample contains more than one DNA sequence encoding this CDR3. This chain uses TRBV14 with TRBJ2-5, with D unclear. This CDR3 spans 12 amino acids. From germline, CDR1 is SGHDN and CDR2 FVKESK. Between the trimmed V and J ends, which lost 1 base and 4 bases, there was a span of 4 bases. CDR3 region: CASSQGRETQYF. CDR3 bases: TGTGCCAGCAGCCAAGGGAGAGAGACCCAGTACTTC. Complete variable domain (other parts from reference TRBV14 and TRBJ2-5): EAGVTQFPSHSVIEKGQTVTLRCDPISGHDNLYWYRRVMGKEIKFLLHFVKESKQDESGMPNNRFLAERTGGTYSTLKVQPAELEDSGVYFCASSQGRETQYFGPGTRLLVL.

The chain employs TRBV12-5 and TRBJ1-4; maybe TRBD1 (6 bases). The V gene's germline CDR1 is LGHNT and CDR2 FRNRAP. The CDR3 runs to 17 residues. V lost 0 bases and J 8 bases, leaving 19 bases between the germline ends. The CDR3, as DNA: TGTGCTAGTGGTTTGGTATGGGGACATCTCAGCCAAGAAAAACTGTTTTTT. Amino acids: CASGLVWGHLSQEKLFF.

This chain connects TRBV6-5 to TRBJ2-3, with a weak D call TRBD2 (6 bases). The germline V and J ends were trimmed by 0 bases and 0 bases, with 7 bases remaining between them. This CDR3 is built from 15 residues. From germline, CDR1 is MNHEY and CDR2 SVGAGI. CDR3 amino acids: CASSYSRESTDTQYF. In DNA form, the CDR3 reads TGTGCCAGCAGTTACTCGCGGGAAAGCACAGATACGCAGTATTTT.

V is TRBV4-1 and J is TRBJ2-2; tentative D call: TRBD2 (5 bases). The germline CDR1 and CDR2 sequences are MGHRA and YSYEKL. Between the trimmed V and J ends, which lost 3 bases and 0 bases, there was a span of 29 bases. The CDR3 covers 22 residues. The CDR3 loop reads CASSHSPSGGRILLANTGELFF. The DNA of the CDR3 is TGCGCCAGCAGCCACTCCCCGAGCGGTGGGAGAATTCTACTCGCGAACACCGGGGAGCTGTTTTTT.

In its sample, this clone was seen a few times. The chain employs TRBV15 and TRBJ2-1, with D perhaps TRBD1 (6 bases). Germline CDR1 reads LNHNV; CDR2 reads YYDKDF (reference sequence). V was clipped by 3 bases and J by 3 bases, with 15 bases between them. This CDR3 contains 16 residues. The CDR3: CATSRGARGFYNEQFF. The CDR3 DNA sequence: TGTGCCACCAGCAGGGGGGCTAGGGGCTTCTACAATGAGCAGTTCTTC.

This chain links TRBV6-1 with TRBJ2-3; maybe TRBD1 (7 bases). The V gene's germline CDR1 is MNHNS and CDR2 SASEGT. Between the trimmed V and J ends, which lost 10 bases and 1 base, there was a span of 15 bases. The CDR3 length is 14 residues. CDR3 amino acids: CATQGGAGTDTQYF. The CDR3 DNA sequence: TGTGCCACCCAGGGGGGAGCTGGCACAGATACGCAGTATTTT.

V and J are TRBV7-6 and TRBJ1-1, with 8 positions matching TRBD1. Germline V lookup: CDR1 SGHVS, CDR2 FNYEAQ. There are 14 residues in the CDR3. Trimming at V came to 5 bases and at J to 5 bases, leaving 7 bases not matched to a gene. CDR3 DNA: TGTGCCAGCAGCCCCGGACAGGGTGGGACTGAAGCTTTCTTT. Protein product: CASSPGQGGTEAFF.

CDR3 sequence (DNA): TGCGCCAGCAGCTTGGATGGGGCCCAAAACTCCTACAATGAGCAGTTCTTC. Its protein product is CASSLDGAQNSYNEQFF. The V and J genes are TRBV5-1 and TRBJ2-1; possible D gene TRBD1, 5 bases. Trimming removed 0 bases at V and 0 bases at J, with 13 bases between. The CDR3 is made up of 17 amino acids. CDR1 SGHRS and CDR2 YFSETQ come from the germline V gene.

This clone has a single count. In DNA form, the CDR3 reads TGTGCCAGCAGCACCCAGGGGGCGGGGGAGCAGTACTTC. It specifies CASSTQGAGEQYF. The chain recombines TRBV9 with TRBJ2-7, with TRBD1 identical over 8 bases. V lost 4 bases and J lost 7; bases outside the gene matches: 7. The CDR3 totals 13 residues. Germline lookup yields CDR1 SGDLS and CDR2 YYNGEE.

V is TRBV4-1 and J is TRBJ2-7; D ambiguous. V gave up 0 bases and J gave up 3 bases, with 12 bases separating them. The CDR3 consists of 15 residues. Germline lookup yields CDR1 MGHRA and CDR2 YSYEKL. CDR3 sequence reads: CASSQDRGPIYEQYF. The CDR3 DNA reads as TGCGCCAGCAGCCAAGATCGCGGTCCAATCTACGAGCAGTACTTC.

The CDR3 loop reads CASLGGGIGTDTQYF. CDR3 DNA: TGTGCCAGCTTAGGGGGCGGGATAGGCACAGATACGCAGTATTTT. The chain carries TRBV2 and TRBJ2-3; tentatively, D is TRBD1 (7 bases). V was trimmed by 8 bases and J by 1 base, leaving 16 bases between them. Germline V gene sequence: CDR1 SNHLY, CDR2 FYNNEI. This CDR3 has 15 residues.

The V call is TRBV7-9, the J call TRBJ2-7, with no clear D. With 5 bases removed from V and 1 base from J, the gap between germline ends came to 12 bases. The CDR3 loop spans 14 amino acids. CDR1 is SEHNR, CDR2 FQNEAQ, per germline (reference sequence). The CDR3 DNA follows: TGTGCCAGCAGCCGTCAAACTGATTCCTACGAGCAGTACTTC. Encoded protein: CASSRQTDSYEQYF.

This rearrangement joins TRBV19 to TRBJ2-5, with a possible D match to TRBD1 (5 bases). With 9 bases removed from V and 4 bases from J, the gap between germline ends came to 21 bases. The CDR3 covers 15 residues. In germline, CDR1 is LNHDA, CDR2 SQIVND (reference sequence). CDR3 coding DNA: TGTGCCAGCAGCCCACGGGTAGCTAGGGGAGAGACCCAGTACTTC. This sequence encodes CASSPRVARGETQYF.

This chain links TRBV4-1 with TRBJ2-1, with 7 positions matching TRBD2. V lost 0 bases and J lost 5; bases outside the gene matches: 7. Germline loops: CDR1 MGHRA, CDR2 YSYEKL. The CDR3 totals 16 residues. CDR3 in amino acids: CASSQEVGGPDNEQFF. The CDR3 DNA reads as TGCGCCAGCAGCCAAGAGGTGGGAGGGCCCGACAATGAGCAGTTCTTC.

The gene calls are TRBV7-9 and TRBJ1-2; 7 bases are shared with TRBD1. V was clipped by 5 bases and J by 2 bases; unmatched bases: 5. The V gene's germline CDR1 is SEHNR and CDR2 FQNEAQ (reference sequence). The CDR3 length is 14 residues. In DNA, the CDR3 is TGTGCCAGCAGCGAGGGACAGTCAAACTATGGCTACACCTTC. Its protein is CASSEGQSNYGYTF.

The chain is built from TRBV6-4 and TRBJ1-2; perhaps TRBD1 as D (6 bases). Trimming left V 6 bases short and J 4 bases short, with 18 bases between. Germline-derived CDR1 and CDR2 are MRHNA and SNTAGT. This CDR3 is built from 15 residues. The CDR3 coding sequence is TGTGCCAGCAGCCGACAGGCCGATAGGAGCTATGGCTACACCTTC. The encoded protein is CASSRQADRSYGYTF.

The rearrangement uses TRBV28 and TRBJ1-2; D possibly corresponds to TRBD1 (6 bases). The CDR3 extends over 16 amino acids. CDR1 MDHEN and CDR2 SYDVKM come from the germline V gene. V lost 3 bases, J lost 2 bases, and 16 bases lay in between. CDR3 protein: CASSFPDSLKNYGYTF. The CDR3 DNA reads as TGTGCCAGCAGTTTCCCGGACAGCCTGAAAAACTATGGCTACACCTTC.

This clone was counted once. The V call is TRBV14, the J call TRBJ1-1; 8 positions match TRBD1. CDR1 and CDR2 (germline): SGHDN, FVKESK. There are 17 residues in the CDR3. J was trimmed by 4 bases and V by 5 bases; bases with no gene match: 15. CDR3 coding DNA: TGTGCCAGCAGCACCCGACAGGGGATGAGTTCGGGCACTGAAGCTTTCTTT. Protein sequence: CASSTRQGMSSGTEAFF.

The chain recombines TRBV6-5 with TRBJ2-4, with TRBD2 matching over 8 bases. Trimming cost V 5 bases and J 8 bases; bases outside gene matches: 8. This CDR3 comprises 14 residues. Per germline, CDR1 MNHEY and CDR2 SVGAGI. In nucleotides, the CDR3 is TGTGCCAGCAGTAGTCGGGAGGGCCCTGACATTCAGTACTTC. It codes for CASSSREGPDIQYF.

The chain links TRBV7-6 to TRBJ2-1; TRBD2 agrees at 10 bases. Germline CDR1 and CDR2: SGHVS and FNYEAQ. Trimming cost V 5 bases and J 10 bases; bases outside gene matches: 11. The CDR3 is 15 amino acids. Written as DNA, the CDR3 is TGTGCCAGCAGCCCCCCCGGGACTAGCGTCCAAGAGCAGTTCTTC. Its protein is CASSPPGTSVQEQFF. Variable domain in full (rest from reference TRBV7-6 and TRBJ2-1): GAGVSQSPRYKVTKRGQDVALRCDPISGHVSLYWYRQALGQGPEFLTYFNYEAQQDKSGLPNDRFSAERPEGSISTLTIQRTEQRDSAMYRCASSPPGTSVQEQFFGPGTRLTVL.

In its sample, this clone was seen once. The J gene is TRBJ1-1, the V gene TRBV19, with TRBD1 as a possible D gene (5 bases). The CDR3 runs to 14 residues. V was clipped by 4 bases and J by 3 bases, with 12 bases between them. Germline-derived CDR1 and CDR2 are LNHDA and SQIVND (reference sequence). As DNA, the CDR3 is TGTGCCAGTAGTAATTACAGGACGGACACTGAAGCTTTCTTT. Its protein is CASSNYRTDTEAFF.

This chain joins TRBV7-9 and TRBJ2-1; 8 nucleotides line up with TRBD2. V trimming: 5 bases; J trimming: 3 bases; junction bases outside the gene matches: 9. The length of the CDR3 is 16 residues. The V gene's germline CDR1 is SEHNR and CDR2 FQNEAQ (reference sequence). CDR3 coding DNA: TGTGCCAGCAGCCTCGGACTAGCCTACCTCTACAATGAGCAGTTCTTC. Translated: CASSLGLAYLYNEQFF.